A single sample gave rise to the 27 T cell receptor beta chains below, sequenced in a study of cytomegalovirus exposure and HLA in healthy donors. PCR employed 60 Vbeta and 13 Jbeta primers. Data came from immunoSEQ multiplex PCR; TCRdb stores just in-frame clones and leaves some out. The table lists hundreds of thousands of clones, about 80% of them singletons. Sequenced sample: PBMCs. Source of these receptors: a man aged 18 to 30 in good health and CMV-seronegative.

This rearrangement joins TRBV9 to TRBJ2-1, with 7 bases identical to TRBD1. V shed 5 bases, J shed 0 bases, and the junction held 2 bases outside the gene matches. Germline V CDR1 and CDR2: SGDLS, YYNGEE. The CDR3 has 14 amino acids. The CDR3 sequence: CASSQGDSYNEQFF. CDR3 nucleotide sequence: TGTGCCAGCAGTCAGGGGGACTCCTACAATGAGCAGTTCTTC.

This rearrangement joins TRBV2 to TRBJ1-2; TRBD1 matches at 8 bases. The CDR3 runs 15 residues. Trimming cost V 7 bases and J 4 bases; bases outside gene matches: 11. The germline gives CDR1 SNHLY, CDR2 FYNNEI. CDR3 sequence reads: CASTRTGQGIYGYTF. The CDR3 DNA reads TGTGCCAGCACCCGAACCGGACAGGGAATCTATGGCTACACCTTC.

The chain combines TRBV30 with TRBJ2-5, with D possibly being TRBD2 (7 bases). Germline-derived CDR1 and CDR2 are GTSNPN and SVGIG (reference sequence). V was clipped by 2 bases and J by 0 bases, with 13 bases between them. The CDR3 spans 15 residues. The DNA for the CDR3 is TGTGCCTGGAGTCGGGGGGCGAGGTACCAAGAGACCCAGTACTTC. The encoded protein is CAWSRGARYQETQYF.

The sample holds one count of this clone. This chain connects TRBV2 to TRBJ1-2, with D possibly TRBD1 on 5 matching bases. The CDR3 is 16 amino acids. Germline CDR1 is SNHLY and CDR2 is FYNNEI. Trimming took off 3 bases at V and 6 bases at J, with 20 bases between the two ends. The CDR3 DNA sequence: TGTGCCAGCAGTGAGGAGGGACTTTCCCCGTTTAATGGCTACACCTTC. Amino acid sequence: CASSEEGLSPFNGYTF.

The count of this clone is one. DNA for the CDR3: TGTGCCAGCAGCTTAGATTCAGTTATGAACACTGAAGCTTTCTTT. Protein sequence: CASSLDSVMNTEAFF. The J gene is TRBJ1-1, the V gene TRBV11-2; D is uncertain. The V and J ends lost 0 bases and 0 bases respectively, with 8 bases between them. Germline V gene data show CDR1 as SGHAT and CDR2 as FQNNGV. This CDR3 region has 15 residues.

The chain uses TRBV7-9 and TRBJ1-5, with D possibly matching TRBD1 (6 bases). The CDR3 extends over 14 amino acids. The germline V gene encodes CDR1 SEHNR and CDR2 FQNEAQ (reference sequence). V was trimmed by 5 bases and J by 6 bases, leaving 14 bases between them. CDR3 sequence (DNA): TGTGCCAGCAGCCCTCAGGGGTCTCTTCAGCCCCAGCATTTT. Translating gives CASSPQGSLQPQHF.

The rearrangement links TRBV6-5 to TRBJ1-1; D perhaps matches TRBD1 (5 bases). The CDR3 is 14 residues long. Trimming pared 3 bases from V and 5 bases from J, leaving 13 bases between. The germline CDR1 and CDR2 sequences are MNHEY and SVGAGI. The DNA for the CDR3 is TGTGCCAGCAGTTATTTCAGGGTTGATACTGAAGCTTTCTTT. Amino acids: CASSYFRVDTEAFF.

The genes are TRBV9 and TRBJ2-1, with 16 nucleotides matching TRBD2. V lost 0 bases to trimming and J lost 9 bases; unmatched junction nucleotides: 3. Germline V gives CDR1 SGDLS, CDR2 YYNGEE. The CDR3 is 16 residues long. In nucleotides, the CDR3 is TGTGCCAGCAGCGTAGAGGGGACTAGCGGGAGGGGTGAGCAGTTCTTC. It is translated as CASSVEGTSGRGEQFF.

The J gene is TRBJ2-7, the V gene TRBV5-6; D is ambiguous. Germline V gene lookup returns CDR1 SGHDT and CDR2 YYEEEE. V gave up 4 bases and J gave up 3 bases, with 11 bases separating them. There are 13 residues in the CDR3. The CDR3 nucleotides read TGTGCCAGCAGCCGCCGACATATCTACGAGCAGTACTTC. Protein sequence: CASSRRHIYEQYF.

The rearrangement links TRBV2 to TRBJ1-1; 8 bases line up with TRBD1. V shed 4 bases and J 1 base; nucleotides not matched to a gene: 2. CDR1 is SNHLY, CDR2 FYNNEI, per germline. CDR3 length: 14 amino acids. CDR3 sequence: CASSGTGTNTEAFF. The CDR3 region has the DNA TGTGCCAGCAGTGGGACAGGGACGAACACTGAAGCTTTCTTT.

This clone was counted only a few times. CDR3 loop: CASSTETGYEQYF. The CDR3 coding sequence is TGTGCCAGTAGTACAGAGACGGGGTACGAGCAGTACTTC. J is TRBJ2-5 and V is TRBV19; possible D gene TRBD2, 5 bases. The assigned J gene may be wrong: the sequence end matches TRBJ2-7 better. Germline V gene sequence: CDR1 LNHDA, CDR2 SQIVND (reference sequence). CDR3 length: 13 amino acids.

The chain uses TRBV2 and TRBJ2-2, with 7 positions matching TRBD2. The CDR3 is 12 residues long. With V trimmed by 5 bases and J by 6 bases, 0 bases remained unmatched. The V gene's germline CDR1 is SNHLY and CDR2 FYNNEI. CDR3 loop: CASSREAGELFF. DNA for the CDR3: TGTGCCAGCAGTCGGGAGGCCGGGGAGCTGTTTTTT.

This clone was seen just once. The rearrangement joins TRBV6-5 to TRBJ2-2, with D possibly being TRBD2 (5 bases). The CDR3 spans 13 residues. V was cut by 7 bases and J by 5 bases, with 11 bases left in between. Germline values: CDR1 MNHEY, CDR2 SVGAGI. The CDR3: CASTHGSTGELFF. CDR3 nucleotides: TGTGCCAGCACTCATGGGAGTACCGGGGAGCTGTTTTTT.

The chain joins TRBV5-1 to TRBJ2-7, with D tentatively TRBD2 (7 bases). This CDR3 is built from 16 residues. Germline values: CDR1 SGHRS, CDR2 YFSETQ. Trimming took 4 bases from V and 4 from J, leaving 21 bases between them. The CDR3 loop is CASSPPRRRGGYEQYF. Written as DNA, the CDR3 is TGCGCCAGCAGCCCCCCGCGGCGCAGGGGAGGGTACGAGCAGTACTTC.

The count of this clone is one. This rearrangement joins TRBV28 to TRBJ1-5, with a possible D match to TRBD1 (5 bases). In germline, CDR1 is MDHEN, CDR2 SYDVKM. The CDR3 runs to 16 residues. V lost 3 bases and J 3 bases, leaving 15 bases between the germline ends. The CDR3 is CASSFSKGTFNQPQHF. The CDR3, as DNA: TGTGCCAGCAGTTTTTCGAAGGGGACTTTCAATCAGCCCCAGCATTTT.

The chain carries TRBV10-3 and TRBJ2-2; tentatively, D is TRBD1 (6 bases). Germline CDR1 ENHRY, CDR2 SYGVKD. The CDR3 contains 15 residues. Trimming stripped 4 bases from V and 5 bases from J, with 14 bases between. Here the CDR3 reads CAISGQGLQTGELFF. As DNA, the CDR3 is TGTGCCATCAGTGGGCAGGGGCTTCAGACCGGGGAGCTGTTTTTT.

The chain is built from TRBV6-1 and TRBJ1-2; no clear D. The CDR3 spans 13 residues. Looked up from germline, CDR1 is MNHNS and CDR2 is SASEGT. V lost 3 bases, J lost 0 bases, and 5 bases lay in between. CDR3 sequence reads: CASSELANYGYTF. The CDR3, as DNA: TGTGCCAGCAGTGAGTTAGCTAACTATGGCTACACCTTC.

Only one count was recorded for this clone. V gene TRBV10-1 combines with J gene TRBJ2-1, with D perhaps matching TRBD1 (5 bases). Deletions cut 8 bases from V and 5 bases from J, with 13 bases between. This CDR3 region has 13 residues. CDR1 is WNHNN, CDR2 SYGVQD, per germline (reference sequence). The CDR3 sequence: CASGAAPDNEQFF. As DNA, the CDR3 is TGCGCCAGCGGGGCAGCCCCCGACAATGAGCAGTTCTTC.

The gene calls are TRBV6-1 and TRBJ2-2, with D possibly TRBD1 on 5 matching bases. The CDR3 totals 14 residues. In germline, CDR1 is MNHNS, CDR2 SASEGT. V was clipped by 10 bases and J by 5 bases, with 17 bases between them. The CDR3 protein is CAICSDKITGELFF. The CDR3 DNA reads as TGTGCCATTTGCTCGGACAAGATTACCGGGGAGCTGTTTTTT.

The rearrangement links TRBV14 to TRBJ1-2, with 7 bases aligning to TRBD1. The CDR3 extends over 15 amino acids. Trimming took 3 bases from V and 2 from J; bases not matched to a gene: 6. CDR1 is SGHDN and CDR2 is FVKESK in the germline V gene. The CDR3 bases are TGTGCCAGCAGCCACCTACCGGGACAGAACTATGGCTACACCTTC. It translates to CASSHLPGQNYGYTF.

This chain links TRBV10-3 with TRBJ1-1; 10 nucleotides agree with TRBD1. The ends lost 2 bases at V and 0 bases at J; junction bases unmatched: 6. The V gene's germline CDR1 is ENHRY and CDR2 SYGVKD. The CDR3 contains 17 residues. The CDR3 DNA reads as TGTGCCATCAGTGAGCCAGACAGGGGGCCCCTGAACACTGAAGCTTTCTTT. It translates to CAISEPDRGPLNTEAFF.

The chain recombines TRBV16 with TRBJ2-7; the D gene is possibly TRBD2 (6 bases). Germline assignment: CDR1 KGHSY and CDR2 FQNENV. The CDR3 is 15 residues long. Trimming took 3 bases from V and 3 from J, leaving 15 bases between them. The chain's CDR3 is CASSQNRDGSYEQYF. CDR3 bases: TGTGCCAGCAGCCAGAACCGGGACGGGAGCTACGAGCAGTACTTC.

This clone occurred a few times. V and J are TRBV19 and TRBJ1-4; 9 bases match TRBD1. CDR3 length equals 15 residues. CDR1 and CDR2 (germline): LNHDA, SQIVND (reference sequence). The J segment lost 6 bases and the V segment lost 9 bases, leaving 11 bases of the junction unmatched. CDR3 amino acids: CASAETGTGYEKLFF. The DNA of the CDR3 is TGTGCCAGCGCGGAAACCGGGACAGGGTATGAAAAACTGTTTTTT.

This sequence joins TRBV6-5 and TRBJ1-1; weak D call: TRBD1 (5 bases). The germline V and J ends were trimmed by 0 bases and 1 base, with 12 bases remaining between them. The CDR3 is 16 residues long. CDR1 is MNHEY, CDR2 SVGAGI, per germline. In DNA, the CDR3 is TGTGCCAGCAGTTACTCGACAGCACCGTCGAACACTGAAGCTTTCTTT. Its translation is CASSYSTAPSNTEAFF.

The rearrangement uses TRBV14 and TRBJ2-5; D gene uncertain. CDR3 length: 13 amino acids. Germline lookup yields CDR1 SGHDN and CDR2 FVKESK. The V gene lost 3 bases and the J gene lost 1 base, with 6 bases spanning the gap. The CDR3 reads CASSHGSQETQYF. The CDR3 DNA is TGTGCCAGCAGCCATGGTAGCCAAGAGACCCAGTACTTC.

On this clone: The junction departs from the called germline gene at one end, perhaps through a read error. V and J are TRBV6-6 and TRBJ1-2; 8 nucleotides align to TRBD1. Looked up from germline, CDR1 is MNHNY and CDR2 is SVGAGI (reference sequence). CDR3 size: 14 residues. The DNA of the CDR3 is TGTGCCAGCAGTGACTCGACAGGGGCCTATGGCTACACCTTC. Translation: CASSDSTGAYGYTF.

CDR3 protein: CASSPQALAGSYEQYF. CDR3 bases: TGTGCCAGCTCACCACAGGCTCTAGCGGGCTCCTACGAGCAGTACTTC. The chain recombines TRBV18 with TRBJ2-5; 8 bases match TRBD2. The end of the DNA fits TRBJ2-7 better, so the J call may be wrong. The V gene's germline CDR1 is KGHSH and CDR2 LQKENI. The CDR3 is made up of 16 amino acids.